These 8 T cell receptor beta chains were all obtained from the same sample, sequenced in a study of T cells in Graves' hyperthyroidism and ophthalmopathy (dated by TCRdb to between 2017 and 2020). Libraries were built with multiplex PCR. Data came from an Illumina HiSeq 2000. Amplification of TCR beta CDR3 regions was carried out from RNA transcripts. For the first round of RT-PCR on the TCR CDR3, the HTBI primer set was used together with the Qiagen OneStep RT-PCR kit. TCRdb reanalyzed the raw reads on its own, using fastp at Q25 for trimming and MiXCR for clone calling, and kept in-frame beta chains. Under each unique CDR3 protein, matching rows form one entry showing the most common genes and DNA. The sample data list 500,000 to 700,000 distinct CDR3 sequences, and around 17% of these were observed just once. The ten top clones hold approximately 20% of the sample. The sample comprised blood. The receptors originated from a woman aged 18-30 years with Graves' hyperthyroidism.

This CDR3 is CSARDDGGPSGANVLTF. In DNA, the CDR3 is TGCAGTGCTAGAGATGACGGCGGGCCCTCTGGGGCCAACGTCCTGACTTTC. The V gene is TRBV20-1, the J gene TRBJ2-6; D possibly corresponds to TRBD2 (5 bases). The CDR3 has 17 residues. Looked up from germline, CDR1 is DFQATT and CDR2 is SNEGSKA (reference sequence). V was cut by 0 bases and J by 0 bases, with 12 bases left in between.

This clonotype occurred once. V gene TRBV7-9 combines with J gene TRBJ1-6; no clear D gene. V was trimmed by 6 bases and J by 9 bases, leaving 18 bases between them. This CDR3 is built from 15 residues. Germline V gene lookup returns CDR1 SEHNR and CDR2 FQNEAQ (reference sequence). The CDR3 spells CASSLTDGLVSPLHF. The CDR3 nucleotides read TGTGCCAGCAGTTTAACGGACGGCTTGGTTTCACCCCTCCACTTT.

The rearrangement uses TRBV6-2 or TRBV6-3 and TRBJ1-5; D gene unclear. CDR3 size: 13 residues. V shed 0 bases and J shed 5 bases, with 5 bases lying between them. Germline values: CDR1 MNHEY, CDR2 SVGEGT. The CDR3 spells CASSYSTYQPQHF. Here the CDR3 DNA reads TGTGCCAGCAGTTACTCGACTTATCAGCCCCAGCATTTT.

The chain has TRBV2 and TRBJ2-7; D may be TRBD1 or TRBD2 (5 bases each). The V gene's germline CDR1 is SNHLY and CDR2 FYNNEI. This CDR3 has 14 residues. The V end was cut by 4 bases, the J end by 6 bases, with 16 bases between. The chain's CDR3 is CASSGAGTEGEQYF. CDR3 bases: TGTGCCAGCAGTGGAGCCGGGACCGAGGGCGAGCAGTACTTC.

This clonotype occurred many times. This chain connects TRBV20-1 to TRBJ1-2; no clear D. V lost 4 bases, J lost 3 bases, and 12 bases lay in between. Germline V gene lookup returns CDR1 DFQATT and CDR2 SNEGSKA (reference sequence). The CDR3 consists of 13 residues. As DNA, the CDR3 is TGCAGTGCTAAACACGACCGATACTATGGCTACACCTTC. The encoded protein is CSAKHDRYYGYTF.

At least ten counts were recorded for this clonotype. J is TRBJ1-1 and V is TRBV18, with no clear D. Trimming removed 6 bases from V and 2 bases from J, with 16 bases in between. Germline CDR1 and CDR2: KGHSH and LQKENI. CDR3 size: 15 residues. CDR3 sequence reads: CASSPLGLRNTEAFF. CDR3 nucleotides: TGTGCCAGCTCGCCCCTTGGACTGCGAAACACTGAAGCTTTCTTT.

The genes are TRBV7-8 and TRBJ2-7; D may be TRBD1 or TRBD2 (6 bases each). Germline CDR1 and CDR2: SGHVS and FQNEAQ. The V end was cut by 6 bases, the J end by 6 bases, with 9 bases between. This CDR3 region has 11 residues. The CDR3 is CASRGGGEQYF. The CDR3 DNA reads as TGTGCCAGCAGGGGGGGCGGCGAGCAGTACTTC.

V is TRBV30 and J is TRBJ2-1; D not certain. CDR3 size: 11 residues. V was clipped by 2 bases and J by 10 bases, with 9 bases between them. From germline, CDR1 is GTSNPN and CDR2 SVGIG (reference sequence). CDR3: CAWSPSSEQFF. The DNA for the CDR3 is TGTGCCTGGAGTCCTTCGAGCGAGCAGTTCTTC.